Each of the 28 T cell receptor beta chains below was sequenced from the same sample in a study of T cell responses to AZD1222 COVID-19 vaccine (dated by TCRdb to about 2021). Per the publication, the time point label means: baseline before first vaccination. Library prep was done by the immunoSEQ multiplex PCR assay. TCRdb holds this immuneACCESS table with in-frame rearrangements only. Some clones are missing; in checked studies, unresolved V genes explain under half, and the rest has no known cause. This sample has approximately 150,000 clones in its table, and 89% of those were observed once. The top ten clones comprise under 3.5% of the sample. Specimen: peripheral blood, collected on day 0 of AZD1222 vaccination. These receptors were taken from an adult in good health.

V gene TRBV13 combines with J gene TRBJ1-1; the D gene is possibly TRBD1 (5 bases). This CDR3 has 14 residues. V was shortened by 1 base and J by 4 bases, with 10 bases between the two germline ends. Germline CDR1 PRHDT, CDR2 FYEKMQ (reference sequence). In DNA, the CDR3 is TGTGCCAGCAGCTTAGATGGCAGGGCCACTGAAGCTTTCTTT. It yields the protein CASSLDGRATEAFF.

The V call is TRBV28, the J call TRBJ2-2; 7 nucleotides align to TRBD1. The germline V gene encodes CDR1 MDHEN and CDR2 SYDVKM. The ends lost 9 bases at V and 6 bases at J; junction bases unmatched: 16. This CDR3 is built from 16 residues. CDR3 in DNA: TGTGCCAGTCACCTTGGGACAGCCATTCGTTCCGGGGAGCTGTTTTTT. Protein: CASHLGTAIRSGELFF.

A single count supports this clone. The CDR3 coding sequence is TGTGCCAGCGGCCGGCAGATCAATCAGCCCCAGCATTTT. Translation: CASGRQINQPQHF. The V and J genes are TRBV28 and TRBJ1-5; no firm D call. Per germline, CDR1 MDHEN and CDR2 SYDVKM. The CDR3 has 13 amino acids. V dropped 8 bases and J dropped 3 bases, with 11 bases sitting between them.

This chain connects TRBV11-3 to TRBJ2-3; D may be TRBD1 or TRBD2 (5 bases each). V lost 5 bases, J lost 0 bases, and 9 bases lay in between. From germline, CDR1 is SGHNT and CDR2 YENEEA. The CDR3 extends over 14 amino acids. The CDR3 region is CASSRGPSTDTQYF. The CDR3 DNA sequence: TGTGCCAGCAGCCGGGGCCCTAGCACAGATACGCAGTATTTT.

The chain recombines TRBV18 with TRBJ2-5, with 9 bases fitting TRBD2. Germline CDR1 reads KGHSH; CDR2 reads LQKENI. The CDR3 is made up of 15 amino acids. The V and J ends lost 5 bases and 1 base, in that order; junction bases with no gene match: 5. The CDR3 reads CASSATSGSQETQYF. In nucleotides, the CDR3 is TGTGCCAGCTCAGCGACTAGCGGCTCCCAAGAGACCCAGTACTTC.

The chain recombines TRBV18 with TRBJ2-2; TRBD2 matches 11 bases. Germline CDR1 KGHSH, CDR2 LQKENI. The CDR3 has 16 residues. V lost 6 bases to trimming and J lost 1 base; unmatched junction nucleotides: 4. CDR3 nucleotide sequence: TGTGCCAGCTCTCCCCTAGCGGGAGGGAACACCGGGGAGCTGTTTTTT. Translated: CASSPLAGGNTGELFF. The whole variable domain, filled in from reference TRBV18 and TRBJ2-2, reads NAGVMQNPRHLVRRRGQEARLRCSPMKGHSHVYWYRQLPEEGLKFMVYLQKENIIDESGMPKERFSAEFPKEGPSILRIQQVVRGDSAAYFCASSPLAGGNTGELFFGEGSRLTVL.

The chain links TRBV5-6 to TRBJ2-1; D perhaps matches TRBD2 (6 bases). CDR3 length: 17 residues. Trimming left V 4 bases short and J 5 bases short, with 22 bases between. Germline values: CDR1 SGHDT, CDR2 YYEEEE. The CDR3, as DNA: TGTGCCAGCAGCATGGGACCCAAGCGCGGGGTCAACAATGAGCAGTTCTTC. This translates into CASSMGPKRGVNNEQFF.

This chain joins TRBV2 and TRBJ1-3; no reliable D call. This CDR3 contains 13 residues. The germline V and J ends were trimmed by 5 bases and 3 bases, with 8 bases remaining between them. The germline V gene encodes CDR1 SNHLY and CDR2 FYNNEI. The CDR3 region has the DNA TGTGCCAGCAGTAGTCTCGGTGGAAACACCATATATTTT. Translation gives CASSSLGGNTIYF.

J is TRBJ2-7 and V is TRBV2; TRBD2 is a possible D gene (6 bases). CDR3 length: 14 residues. The ends were cut back, 7 bases at V and 0 bases at J, with 13 bases in the middle. Germline CDR1 SNHLY, CDR2 FYNNEI. CDR3 nucleotides: TGTGCCAGCATTGGACGGGAGAGCTCCTACGAGCAGTACTTC. Protein sequence: CASIGRESSYEQYF.

In nucleotides, the CDR3 is TGTGCCAGCAGCTTGAGACAGCTGAATTCACCCCTCCACTTT. Its translation: CASSLRQLNSPLHF. The chain links TRBV11-2 to TRBJ1-6; TRBD1 might be the D (5 bases). Trimming took off 3 bases at V and 7 bases at J, with 10 bases between the two ends. The CDR3 length is 14 residues. Germline values: CDR1 SGHAT, CDR2 FQNNGV. Supplemented by reference TRBV11-2 and TRBJ1-6, the full variable domain reads EAGVAQSPRYKIIEKRQSVAFWCNPISGHATLYWYQQILGQGPKLLIQFQNNGVVDDSQLPKDRFSAERLKGVDSTLKIQPAKLEDSAVYLCASSLRQLNSPLHFGNGTRLTVT.

The genes are TRBV19 and TRBJ1-1, with a possible D match to TRBD1 (5 bases). Trimming took 5 bases from V and 5 from J, leaving 15 bases between them. The germline gives CDR1 LNHDA, CDR2 SQIVND (reference sequence). The CDR3 is 14 residues long. The CDR3 spells CASSREGVGTEAFF. The CDR3, as DNA: TGTGCCAGTAGTCGGGAAGGGGTTGGGACTGAAGCTTTCTTT.

This chain joins TRBV6-6 and TRBJ2-7, with D perhaps matching TRBD1 (6 bases). V was trimmed by 7 bases and J by 7 bases, leaving 20 bases between them. The V gene's germline CDR1 is MNHNY and CDR2 SVGAGI (reference sequence). The CDR3 has 14 residues. The DNA of the CDR3 is TGTGCCAGCACCTGGGGGCAGGGTCGTGTAGAGCAGTACTTC. Residues: CASTWGQGRVEQYF.

The V call is TRBV10-3, the J call TRBJ1-6; maybe TRBD1 (6 bases). The germline V gene has CDR1 ENHRY and CDR2 SYGVKD. Trimming removed 0 bases at V and 9 bases at J, with 15 bases between. This CDR3 is built from 16 residues. The CDR3 DNA reads as TGTGCCATCAGTGAGTCGCTCACAGGGCTGGGTTCACCCCTCCACTTT. Protein product: CAISESLTGLGSPLHF.

V gene TRBV4-3 combines with J gene TRBJ2-3; 9 nucleotides agree with TRBD2. The ends lost 4 bases at V and 3 bases at J; junction bases unmatched: 8. There are 16 residues in the CDR3. The germline CDR1 and CDR2 sequences are LGHNA and YSLEER. The CDR3 coding sequence is TGCGCCAGCAGCCTCGTTAGCGGGAGCGAAACAGATACGCAGTATTTT. This sequence encodes CASSLVSGSETDTQYF.

This chain joins TRBV6-5 and TRBJ2-7; D assignment may be TRBD1 or TRBD2 (5 bases each). The CDR3 consists of 15 residues. V lost 7 bases, J lost 2 bases, and 18 bases lay in between. In germline, CDR1 is MNHEY, CDR2 SVGAGI. Here the CDR3 reads CASKDAYSGPYEQYF. As DNA, the CDR3 is TGTGCCAGCAAAGACGCGTATTCGGGACCCTACGAGCAGTACTTC.

The V gene is TRBV18, the J gene TRBJ1-3; D not certain. Germline V gene data show CDR1 as KGHSH and CDR2 as LQKENI. Trimming stripped 3 bases from V and 0 bases from J, with 6 bases between. This CDR3 has 14 residues. CDR3 sequence reads: CASSPAFSGNTIYF. The CDR3 region has the DNA TGTGCCAGCTCACCGGCCTTCTCTGGAAACACCATATATTTT.

This clone was seen a single time. The chain joins TRBV28 to TRBJ1-1; tentative D call: TRBD1 (6 bases). The V gene's germline CDR1 is MDHEN and CDR2 SYDVKM. This CDR3 region has 15 residues. V was trimmed by 6 bases and J by 7 bases, leaving 21 bases between them. CDR3 protein: CASSLGGGWDIEAFF. CDR3 in DNA: TGTGCCAGCAGCCTGGGAGGAGGATGGGACATTGAAGCTTTCTTT.

This chain links TRBV27 with TRBJ1-1; 7 bases match TRBD1. The CDR3 contains 16 residues. Germline V gene sequence: CDR1 MNHEY, CDR2 SMNVEV (reference sequence). Trimming took 5 bases from V and 3 from J; bases not matched to a gene: 12. CDR3: CASSPRDSYMDTEAFF. CDR3 DNA: TGTGCCAGCAGTCCCCGGGACAGTTATATGGACACTGAAGCTTTCTTT.

CDR3 DNA sequence: TGTGCCAGCAGGTGGAGGGGGCGCCATGGAGATACGCAGTATTTT. It encodes CASRWRGRHGDTQYF. V usage is TRBV11-2 and J usage is TRBJ2-3, with D possibly matching TRBD1 (7 bases). Trimming removed 6 bases from V and 5 bases from J, with 18 bases in between. The CDR3 loop spans 15 amino acids. The germline CDR1 and CDR2 sequences are SGHAT and FQNNGV. Based on the CDR3 plus reference TRBV11-2 and TRBJ2-3, the full variable domain is EAGVAQSPRYKIIEKRQSVAFWCNPISGHATLYWYQQILGQGPKLLIQFQNNGVVDDSQLPKDRFSAERLKGVDSTLKIQPAKLEDSAVYLCASRWRGRHGDTQYFGPGTRLTVL.

The rearrangement uses TRBV10-3 and TRBJ2-6; 8 bases map to TRBD1. The V and J ends lost 6 bases and 3 bases, in that order; junction bases with no gene match: 7. The CDR3 runs to 16 residues. Germline values: CDR1 ENHRY, CDR2 SYGVKD. The CDR3 DNA follows: TGTGCCATCAGCACGGGACAGGAGGATGGGGCCAACGTCCTGACTTTC. Translating gives CAISTGQEDGANVLTF.

The chain uses TRBV4-1 and TRBJ1-4; no reliable D call. The V gene's germline CDR1 is MGHRA and CDR2 YSYEKL. This CDR3 has 16 residues. V gave up 4 bases and J gave up 2 bases, with 14 bases separating them. The CDR3 bases are TGCGCCAGCAGCCCTCCAAGGCCAGATACTAATGAAAAACTGTTTTTT. It translates to CASSPPRPDTNEKLFF.

The rearrangement joins TRBV19 to TRBJ2-5; TRBD2 might be the D (6 bases). The V end was cut by 4 bases, the J end by 5 bases, with 14 bases between. The V gene's germline CDR1 is LNHDA and CDR2 SQIVND (reference sequence). The CDR3 contains 14 residues. In DNA form, the CDR3 reads TGTGCCAGTAGTAGCCGAACAGGAGGGGAGACCCAGTACTTC. It translates to CASSSRTGGETQYF.

The rearrangement joins TRBV27 to TRBJ1-1, with D perhaps TRBD1 (5 bases). Trimming took off 5 bases at V and 3 bases at J, with 13 bases between the two ends. Germline assignment: CDR1 MNHEY and CDR2 SMNVEV (reference sequence). CDR3 length equals 14 residues. CDR3 sequence reads: CASSRTLGDTEAFF. The CDR3 DNA reads TGTGCCAGCAGTCGTACGCTGGGGGACACTGAAGCTTTCTTT.

The sample holds a few counts of this clone. The rearrangement joins TRBV7-9 to TRBJ1-1; a weak D match, TRBD1 (5 bases). The CDR3 length is 16 residues. V was pared by 0 bases and J by 7 bases, with 18 bases between. Germline V CDR1 and CDR2: SEHNR, FQNEAQ (reference sequence). CDR3 loop: CASSLAELGRRVEAFF. CDR3 in DNA: TGTGCCAGCAGCTTAGCGGAACTGGGACGGAGAGTTGAAGCTTTCTTT.

This chain uses TRBV7-2 with TRBJ2-3; the D gene is possibly TRBD2 (6 bases). This CDR3 contains 16 residues. CDR1 and CDR2 from the germline V gene are SGHTA and FQGNSA. Trimming cost V 5 bases and J 1 base, with 16 bases left between them. CDR3 amino acids: CASSTDPGVRTDTQYF. The CDR3 nucleotides read TGTGCCAGCAGCACGGACCCGGGAGTTCGCACAGATACGCAGTATTTT. Full variable domain (remainder filled in from reference TRBV7-2 and TRBJ2-3): GAGVSQSPSNKVTEKGKDVELRCDPISGHTALYWYRQSLGQGLEFLIYFQGNSAPDKSGLPSDRFSAERTGGSVSTLTIQRTQQEDSAVYLCASSTDPGVRTDTQYFGPGTRLTVL.

This clone was recorded only once. This chain connects TRBV27 to TRBJ2-1, with D tentatively TRBD1 or TRBD2 (5 bases each). Trimming removed 2 bases from V and 3 bases from J, with 8 bases in between. This CDR3 has 14 residues. Per the germline V gene, CDR1 is MNHEY and CDR2 is SMNVEV (reference sequence). The CDR3 DNA reads as TGTGCCAGCAGTTTAAGTGGGGGCTACAATGAGCAGTTCTTC. It codes for CASSLSGGYNEQFF.

This CDR3 is CASSWGRESYGYTF. CDR3 DNA sequence: TGTGCCAGCAGCTGGGGGAGGGAGAGCTATGGCTACACCTTC. V and J are TRBV5-4 and TRBJ1-2; weak D call: TRBD1 (5 bases). V was pared by 3 bases and J by 4 bases, with 13 bases between. CDR1 is SGHNT and CDR2 is YYREEE in the germline V gene (reference sequence). The CDR3 has 14 residues.

This clone was counted a single time. The gene calls are TRBV6-5 and TRBJ1-6, with D possibly being TRBD1 (5 bases). CDR3 size: 14 residues. Trimming shortened V by 10 bases and J by 7 bases, and 17 bases separated the two germline ends. CDR1 MNHEY and CDR2 SVGAGI come from the germline V gene. The CDR3 is CAIGGTVANSPLHF. CDR3 in DNA: TGTGCCATCGGGGGAACAGTCGCCAATTCACCCCTCCACTTT.